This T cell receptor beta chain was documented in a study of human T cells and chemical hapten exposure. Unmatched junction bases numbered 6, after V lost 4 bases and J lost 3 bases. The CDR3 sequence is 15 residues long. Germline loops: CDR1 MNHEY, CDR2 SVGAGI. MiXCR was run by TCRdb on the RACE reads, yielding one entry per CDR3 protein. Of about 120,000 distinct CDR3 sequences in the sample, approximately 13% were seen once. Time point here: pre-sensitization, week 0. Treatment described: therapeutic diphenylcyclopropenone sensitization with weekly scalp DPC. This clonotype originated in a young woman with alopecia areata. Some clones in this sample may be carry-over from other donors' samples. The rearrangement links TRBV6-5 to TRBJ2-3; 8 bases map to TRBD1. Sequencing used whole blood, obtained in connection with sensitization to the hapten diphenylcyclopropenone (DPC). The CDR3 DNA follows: TGTGCCAGCAGTTCACGGACAGGGAGGACAGATACGCAGTATTTT. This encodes CASSSRTGRTDTQYF.